This TCR beta chain was retrieved from a study of blood T cell repertoires in COVID-19. The CDR3 length is 15 residues. The V gene's germline CDR1 is ENHRY and CDR2 SYGVKD. V shed 4 bases and J shed 0 bases, with 12 bases lying between them. Clones were read by immunoSEQ multiplex PCR, and TCRdb kept only the in-frame ones, dropping some. The table includes under 150,000 clones, about 92% detected once. This sequence joins TRBV10-3 and TRBJ1-1; a possible D gene is TRBD1 (5 bases). Sequenced sample: peripheral blood. This TCR derives from a man aged 45-65 years with active COVID-19. DNA of the CDR3: TGTGCCATCAGTGCCACGACAGATTTGAACACTGAAGCTTTCTTT. Translating it yields CAISATTDLNTEAFF.